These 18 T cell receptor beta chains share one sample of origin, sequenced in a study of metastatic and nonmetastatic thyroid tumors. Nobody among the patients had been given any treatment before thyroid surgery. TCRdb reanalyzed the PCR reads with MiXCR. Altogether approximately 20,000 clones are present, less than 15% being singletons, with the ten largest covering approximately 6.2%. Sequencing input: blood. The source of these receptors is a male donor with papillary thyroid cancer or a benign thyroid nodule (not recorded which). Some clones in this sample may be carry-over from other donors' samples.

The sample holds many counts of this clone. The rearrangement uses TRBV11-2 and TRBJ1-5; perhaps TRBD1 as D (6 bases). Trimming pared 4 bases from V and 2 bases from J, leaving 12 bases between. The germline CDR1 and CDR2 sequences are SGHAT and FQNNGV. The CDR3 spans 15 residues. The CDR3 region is CASSYGTSRNQPQHF. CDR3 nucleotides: TGTGCCAGCAGCTACGGGACATCTCGCAATCAGCCCCAGCATTTT. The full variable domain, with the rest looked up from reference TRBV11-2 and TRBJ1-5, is EAGVAQSPRYKIIEKRQSVAFWCNPISGHATLYWYQQILGQGPKLLIQFQNNGVVDDSQLPKDRFSAERLKGVDSTLKIQPAKLEDSAVYLCASSYGTSRNQPQHFGDGTRLSIL.

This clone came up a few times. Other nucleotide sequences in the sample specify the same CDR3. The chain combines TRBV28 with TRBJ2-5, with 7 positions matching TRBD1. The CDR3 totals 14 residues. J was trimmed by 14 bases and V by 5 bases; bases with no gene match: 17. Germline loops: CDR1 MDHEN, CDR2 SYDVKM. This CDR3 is CASSTTRQGETQYF. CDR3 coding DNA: TGTGCCAGCAGTACGACCCGACAGGGTGAGACACAATACTTC.

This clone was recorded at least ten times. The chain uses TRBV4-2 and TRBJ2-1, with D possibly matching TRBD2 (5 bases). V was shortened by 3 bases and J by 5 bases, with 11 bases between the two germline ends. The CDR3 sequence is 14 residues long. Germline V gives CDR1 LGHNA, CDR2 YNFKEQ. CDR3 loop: CASSHEGTNNEQFF. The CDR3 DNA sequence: TGTGCCAGCAGCCACGAGGGAACCAACAATGAGCAGTTCTTC.

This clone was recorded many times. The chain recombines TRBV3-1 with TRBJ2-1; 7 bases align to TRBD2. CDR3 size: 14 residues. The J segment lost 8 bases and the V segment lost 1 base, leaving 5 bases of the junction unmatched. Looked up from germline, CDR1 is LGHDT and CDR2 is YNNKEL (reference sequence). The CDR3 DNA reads TGTGCCAGCAGCCAAGCCCTGACTAGCCATGAGCAGTTCTTC. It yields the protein CASSQALTSHEQFF.

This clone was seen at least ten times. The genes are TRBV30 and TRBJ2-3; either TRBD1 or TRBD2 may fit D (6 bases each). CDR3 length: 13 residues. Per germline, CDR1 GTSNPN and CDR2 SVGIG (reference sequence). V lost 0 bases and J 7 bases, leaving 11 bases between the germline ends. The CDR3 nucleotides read TGTGCCTGGAGTGTACAAGGGGGGTATACGCAGTATTTT. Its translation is CAWSVQGGYTQYF.

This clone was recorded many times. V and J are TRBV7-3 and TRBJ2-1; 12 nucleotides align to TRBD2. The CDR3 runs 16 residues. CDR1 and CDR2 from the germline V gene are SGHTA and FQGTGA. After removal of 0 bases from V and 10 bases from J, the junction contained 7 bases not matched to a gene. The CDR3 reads CASSLTPSGRAVEQFF. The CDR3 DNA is TGTGCCAGCAGCTTAACCCCTAGCGGGAGGGCCGTGGAGCAGTTCTTC.

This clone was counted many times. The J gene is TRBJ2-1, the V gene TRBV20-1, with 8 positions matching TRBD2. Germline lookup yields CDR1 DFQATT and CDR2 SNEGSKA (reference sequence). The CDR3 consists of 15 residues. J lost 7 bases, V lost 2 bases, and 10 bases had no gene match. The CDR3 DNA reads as TGCAGTGCTAGAAGTCTAGCGGGTGTAAAGAATGAGCAGTTCTTC. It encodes CSARSLAGVKNEQFF.

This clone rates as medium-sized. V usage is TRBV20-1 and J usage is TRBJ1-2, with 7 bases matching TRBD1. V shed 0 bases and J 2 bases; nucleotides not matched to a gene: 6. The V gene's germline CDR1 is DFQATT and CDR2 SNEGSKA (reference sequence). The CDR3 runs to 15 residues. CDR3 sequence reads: CSARDRGQSNYGYTF. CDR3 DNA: TGCAGTGCTAGAGATCGGGGACAGTCGAACTATGGCTACACCTTC.

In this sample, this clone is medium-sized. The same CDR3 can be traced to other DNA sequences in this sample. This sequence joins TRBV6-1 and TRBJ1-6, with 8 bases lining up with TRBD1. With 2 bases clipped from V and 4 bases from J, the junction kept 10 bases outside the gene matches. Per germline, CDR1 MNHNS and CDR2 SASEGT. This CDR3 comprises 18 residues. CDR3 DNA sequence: TGTGCCAGCAGTGAACAGGGGGCCACAGTAACTTATAATTCACCCCTCCACTTT. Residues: CASSEQGATVTYNSPLHF.

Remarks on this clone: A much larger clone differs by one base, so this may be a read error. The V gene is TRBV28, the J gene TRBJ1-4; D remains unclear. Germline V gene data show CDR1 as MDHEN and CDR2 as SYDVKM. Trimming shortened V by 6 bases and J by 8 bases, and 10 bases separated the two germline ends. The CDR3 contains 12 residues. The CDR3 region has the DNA TGTGCCAGCAGACCGTGCGGAGAAAAACTGTTTTTT. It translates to CASRPCGEKLFF.

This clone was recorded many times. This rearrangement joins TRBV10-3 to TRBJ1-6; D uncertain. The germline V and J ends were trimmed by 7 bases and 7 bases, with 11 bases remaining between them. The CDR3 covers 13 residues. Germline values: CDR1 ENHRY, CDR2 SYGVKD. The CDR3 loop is CAITAQENSPLHF. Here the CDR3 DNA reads TGTGCCATCACGGCTCAGGAAAATTCACCCCTCCACTTT.

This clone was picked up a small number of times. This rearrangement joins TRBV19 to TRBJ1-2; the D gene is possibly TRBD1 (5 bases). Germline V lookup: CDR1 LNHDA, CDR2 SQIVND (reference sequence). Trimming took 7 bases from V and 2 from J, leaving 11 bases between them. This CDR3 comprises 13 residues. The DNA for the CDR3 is TGTGCCAGTACAGGCAGGGCGAACTATGGCTACACCTTC. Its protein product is CASTGRANYGYTF. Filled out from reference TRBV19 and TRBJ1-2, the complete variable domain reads DGGITQSPKYLFRKEGQNVTLSCEQNLNHDAMYWYRQDPGQGLRLIYYSQIVNDFQKGDIAEGYSVSREKKESFPLTVTSAQKNPTAFYLCASTGRANYGYTFGSGTRLTVV.

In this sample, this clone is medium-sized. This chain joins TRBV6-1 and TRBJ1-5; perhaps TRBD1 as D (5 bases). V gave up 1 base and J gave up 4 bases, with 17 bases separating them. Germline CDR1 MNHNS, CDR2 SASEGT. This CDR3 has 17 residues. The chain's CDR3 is CASSEEAGRKGNQPQHF. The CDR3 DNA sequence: TGTGCCAGCAGTGAAGAAGCGGGACGGAAGGGGAATCAGCCCCAGCATTTT.

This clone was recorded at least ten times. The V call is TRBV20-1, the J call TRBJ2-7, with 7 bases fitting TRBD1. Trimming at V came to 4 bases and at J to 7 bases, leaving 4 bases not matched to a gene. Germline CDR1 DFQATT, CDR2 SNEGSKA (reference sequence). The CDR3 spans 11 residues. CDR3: CSAMRGLEQYF. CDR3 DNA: TGCAGTGCTATGAGGGGGCTGGAGCAGTACTTC.

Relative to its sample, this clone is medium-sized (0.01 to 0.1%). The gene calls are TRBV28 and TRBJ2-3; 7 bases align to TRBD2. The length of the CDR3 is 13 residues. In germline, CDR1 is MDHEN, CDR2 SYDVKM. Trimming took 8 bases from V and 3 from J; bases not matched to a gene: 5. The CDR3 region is CASSTSWTDTQYF. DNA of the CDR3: TGTGCCAGCTCGACTAGCTGGACAGATACGCAGTATTTT.

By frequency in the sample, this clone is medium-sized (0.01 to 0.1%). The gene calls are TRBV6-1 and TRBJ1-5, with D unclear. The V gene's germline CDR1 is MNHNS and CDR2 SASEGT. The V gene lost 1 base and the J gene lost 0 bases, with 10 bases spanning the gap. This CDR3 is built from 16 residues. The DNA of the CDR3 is TGTGCCAGCAGTGAAGTGCTGGCCGATAGCAATCAGCCCCAGCATTTT. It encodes CASSEVLADSNQPQHF.

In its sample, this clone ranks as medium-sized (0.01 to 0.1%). This CDR3 reads CASSLGGTDSGANVLTF. The CDR3 nucleotides are TGCGCCAGCAGCTTGGGTGGGACGGACTCTGGGGCCAACGTCCTGACTTTC. This chain uses TRBV5-1 with TRBJ2-6; D is perhaps TRBD1 or TRBD2 (5 bases each). The CDR3 runs 17 residues. The germline V gene encodes CDR1 SGHRS and CDR2 YFSETQ. Deletions cut 0 bases from V and 0 bases from J, with 10 bases between.

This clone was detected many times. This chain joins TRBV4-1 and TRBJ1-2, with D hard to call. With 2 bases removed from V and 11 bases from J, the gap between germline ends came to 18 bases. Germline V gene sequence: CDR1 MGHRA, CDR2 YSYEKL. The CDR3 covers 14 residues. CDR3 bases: TGCGCCAGCAGCCAACCTCGGGCTAGTTTGGCGTACACCTTC. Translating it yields CASSQPRASLAYTF.